This TCR beta chain was sequenced for a study of shared clonotypes between healthy human individuals. Germline CDR1 SEHNR, CDR2 FQNEAQ (reference sequence). The CDR3 totals 16 residues. J was trimmed by 7 bases and V by 8 bases; bases with no gene match: 18. Profiled with immunoSEQ multiplex PCR; TCRdb holds only in-frame clones, not every one. The sample yields 2.3 million or so clones, just over 90% seen once. The rearrangement links TRBV7-9 to TRBJ2-3; TRBD1 agrees at 7 bases. The specimen sequenced was naive CD4+ T cells from PBMCs. Subset specified: CD45RA+ positively selected. This receptor was obtained from a man aged 18 to 30 in good health. Some clones in this sample may be carry-over from other donors' samples. In DNA, the CDR3 is TGTGCCAGCGCCCGACAGGGTGGTACAGGGCGGAATACGCAGTATTTT. This codes for CASARQGGTGRNTQYF. Full variable domain (missing parts from reference TRBV7-9 and TRBJ2-3): DTGVSQNPRHKITKRGQNVTFRCDPISEHNRLYWYRQTLGQGPEFLTYFQNEAQLEKSRLLSDRFSAERPKGSFSTLEIQRTEQGDSAMYLCASARQGGTGRNTQYFGPGTRLTVL.